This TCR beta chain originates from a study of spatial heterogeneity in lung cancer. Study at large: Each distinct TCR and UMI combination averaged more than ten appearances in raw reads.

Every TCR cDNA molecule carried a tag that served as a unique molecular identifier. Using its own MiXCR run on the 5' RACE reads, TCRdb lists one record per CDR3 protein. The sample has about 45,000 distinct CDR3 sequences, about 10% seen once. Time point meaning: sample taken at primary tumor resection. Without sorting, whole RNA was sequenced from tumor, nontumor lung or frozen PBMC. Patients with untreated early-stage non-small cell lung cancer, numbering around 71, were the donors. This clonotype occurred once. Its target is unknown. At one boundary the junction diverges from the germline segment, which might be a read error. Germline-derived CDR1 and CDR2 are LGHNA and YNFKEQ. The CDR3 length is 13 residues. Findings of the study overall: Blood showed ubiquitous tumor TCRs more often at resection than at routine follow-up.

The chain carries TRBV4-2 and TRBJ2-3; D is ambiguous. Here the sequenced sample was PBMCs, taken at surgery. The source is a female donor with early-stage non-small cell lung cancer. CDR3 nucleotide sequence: TGTGCCAGCAGCCATGGAGATACAGATATGCAGTATTTT. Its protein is CASSHGDTDMQYF.